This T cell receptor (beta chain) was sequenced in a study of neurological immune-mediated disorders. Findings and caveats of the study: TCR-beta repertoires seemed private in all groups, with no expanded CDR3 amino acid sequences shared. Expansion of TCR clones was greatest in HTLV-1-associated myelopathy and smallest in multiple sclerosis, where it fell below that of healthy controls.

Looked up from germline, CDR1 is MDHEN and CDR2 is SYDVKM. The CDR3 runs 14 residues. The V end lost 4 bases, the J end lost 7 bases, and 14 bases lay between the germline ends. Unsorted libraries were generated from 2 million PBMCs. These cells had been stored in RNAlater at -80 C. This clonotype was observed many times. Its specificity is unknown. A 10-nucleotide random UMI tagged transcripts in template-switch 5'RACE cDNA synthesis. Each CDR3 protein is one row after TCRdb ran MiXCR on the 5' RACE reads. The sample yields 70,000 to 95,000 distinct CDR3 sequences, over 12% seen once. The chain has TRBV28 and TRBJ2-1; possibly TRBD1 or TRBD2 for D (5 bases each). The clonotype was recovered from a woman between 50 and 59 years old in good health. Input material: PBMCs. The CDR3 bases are TGTGCCAGCAGTTCATGGGACCCTCGAAATGAGCAGTTCTTC. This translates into CASSSWDPRNEQFF.